This TCR beta chain was identified during a study of T cell repertoires in cytomegalovirus infection. About the research overall: Public TCR beta signatures marked donors with CMV infection and the matching HLA.

Germline loops: CDR1 DFQATT, CDR2 SNEGSKA (reference sequence). This CDR3 region has 11 residues. Trimming took off 5 bases at V and 1 base at J, with 5 bases between the two ends. TCRdb reprocessed the reads via MiXCR and lists one record per CDR3 protein. This table has some 300,000 distinct CDR3 sequences, 9.6% appearing once. General study results and limits: In two of eight donors, the top clonotype was HLA-C-restricted CMV-specific.

This clonotype was observed many times. Its antigen is currently unknown. Sample: PBMCs. The receptor was derived from a human donor in good health (CMV status not recorded). Some clones in this sample may be carry-over from other donors' samples. V gene TRBV20-1 combines with J gene TRBJ1-1, with D hard to call. CDR3 protein: CSAVKNTEAFF. CDR3 nucleotide sequence: TGCAGTGCTGTGAAGAACACTGAAGCTTTCTTT.